The next 2 T cell receptor beta chains were all read from a single sample in a study of graft-versus-host responses after intestinal transplantation. Some clones are missing from TCRdb's copy, which holds only in-frame ones; the method was immunoSEQ multiplex PCR. The sample lists around 67,000 clones; 84% were seen once. These receptors' targets are unknown. Here the sequenced sample was unstimulated CD4+ T cells sorted from spleen or lymph node cells, taken before transplant. Source of these receptors: a human donor who was the organ donor for an intestinal transplant.

V gene TRBV5-6 combines with J gene TRBJ1-1; possible D gene TRBD1, 6 bases. Trimming stripped 6 bases from V and 3 bases from J, with 15 bases between. Germline V gene sequence: CDR1 SGHDT, CDR2 YYEEEE. This CDR3 contains 14 residues. CDR3 DNA sequence: TGTGCCAGCAACCTACAGGGTGGAGACACTGAAGCTTTCTTT. Translating it yields CASNLQGGDTEAFF.

CDR3 sequence: CASSFNGYTF. The DNA of the CDR3 is TGTGCCAGCAGTTTTAATGGCTACACCTTC. This chain connects TRBV6-5 to TRBJ1-2; D not resolved. V gave up 4 bases and J gave up 6 bases, with 3 bases separating them. Germline V CDR1 and CDR2: MNHEY, SVGAGI. The CDR3 runs 10 residues.